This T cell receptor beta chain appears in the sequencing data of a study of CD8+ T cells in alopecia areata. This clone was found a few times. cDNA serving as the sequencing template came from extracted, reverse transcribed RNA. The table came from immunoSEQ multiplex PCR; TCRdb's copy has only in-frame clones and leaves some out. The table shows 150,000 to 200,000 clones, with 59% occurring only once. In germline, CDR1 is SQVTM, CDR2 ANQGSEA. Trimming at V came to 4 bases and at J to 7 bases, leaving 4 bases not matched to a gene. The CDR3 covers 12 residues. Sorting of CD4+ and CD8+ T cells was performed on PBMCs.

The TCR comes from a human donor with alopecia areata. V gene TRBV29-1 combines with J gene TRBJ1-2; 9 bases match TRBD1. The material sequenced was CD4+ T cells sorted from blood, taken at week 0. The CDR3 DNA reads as TGCAGCGTTGGACAGGGGGACGCTGGCTACACCTTC. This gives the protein CSVGQGDAGYTF.